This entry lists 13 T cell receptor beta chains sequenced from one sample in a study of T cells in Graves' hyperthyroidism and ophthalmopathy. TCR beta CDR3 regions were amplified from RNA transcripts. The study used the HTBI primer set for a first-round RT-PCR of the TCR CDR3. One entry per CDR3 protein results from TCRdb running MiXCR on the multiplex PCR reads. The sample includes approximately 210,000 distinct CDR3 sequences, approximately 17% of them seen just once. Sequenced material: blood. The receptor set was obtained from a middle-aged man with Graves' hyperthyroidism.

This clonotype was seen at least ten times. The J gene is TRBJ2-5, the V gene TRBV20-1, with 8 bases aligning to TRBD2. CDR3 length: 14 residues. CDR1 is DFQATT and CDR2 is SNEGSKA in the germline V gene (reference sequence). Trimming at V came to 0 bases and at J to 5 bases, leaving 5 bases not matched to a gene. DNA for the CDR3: TGCAGTGCTAGAGATTCGCGGGGGGCTGAGACCCAGTACTTC. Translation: CSARDSRGAETQYF.

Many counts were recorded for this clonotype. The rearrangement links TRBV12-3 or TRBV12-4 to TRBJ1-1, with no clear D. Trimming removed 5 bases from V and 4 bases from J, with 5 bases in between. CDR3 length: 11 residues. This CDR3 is CASSPSTEAFF. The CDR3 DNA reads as TGTGCCAGCAGTCCCTCCACTGAAGCTTTCTTT.

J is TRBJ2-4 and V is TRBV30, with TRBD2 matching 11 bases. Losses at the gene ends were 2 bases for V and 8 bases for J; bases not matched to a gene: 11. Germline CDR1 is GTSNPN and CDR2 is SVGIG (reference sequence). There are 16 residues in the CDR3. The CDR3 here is CAWSSPQTSGIHIQYF. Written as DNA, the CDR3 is TGTGCCTGGAGTAGCCCACAGACTAGCGGGATACACATTCAGTACTTC.

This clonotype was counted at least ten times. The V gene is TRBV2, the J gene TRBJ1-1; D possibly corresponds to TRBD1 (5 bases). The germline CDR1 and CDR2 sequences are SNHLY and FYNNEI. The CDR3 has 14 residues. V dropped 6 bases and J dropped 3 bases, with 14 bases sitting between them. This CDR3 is CASREMGPYTEAFF. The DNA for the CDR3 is TGTGCCAGCAGAGAGATGGGGCCGTACACTGAAGCTTTCTTT.

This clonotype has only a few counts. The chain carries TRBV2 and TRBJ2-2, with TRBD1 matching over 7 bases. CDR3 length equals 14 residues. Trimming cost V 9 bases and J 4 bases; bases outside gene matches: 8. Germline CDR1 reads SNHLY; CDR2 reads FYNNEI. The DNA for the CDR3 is TGTGCCAGTTACCGGGACAGAGTCACCGGGGAGCTGTTTTTT. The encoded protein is CASYRDRVTGELFF.

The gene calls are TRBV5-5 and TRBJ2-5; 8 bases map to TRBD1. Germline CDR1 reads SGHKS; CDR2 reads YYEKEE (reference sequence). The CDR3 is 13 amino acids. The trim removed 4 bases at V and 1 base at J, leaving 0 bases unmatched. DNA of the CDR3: TGTGCCAGCAGCCAGGGGGCCCAAGAGACCCAGTACTTC. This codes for CASSQGAQETQYF.

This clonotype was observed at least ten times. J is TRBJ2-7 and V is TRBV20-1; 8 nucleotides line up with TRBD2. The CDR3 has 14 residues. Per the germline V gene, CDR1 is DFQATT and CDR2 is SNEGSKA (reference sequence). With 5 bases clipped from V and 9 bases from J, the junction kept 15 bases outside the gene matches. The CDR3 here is CSASDGPLAERQYF. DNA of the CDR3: TGCAGTGCTTCCGACGGGCCACTAGCGGAGCGGCAGTACTTC.

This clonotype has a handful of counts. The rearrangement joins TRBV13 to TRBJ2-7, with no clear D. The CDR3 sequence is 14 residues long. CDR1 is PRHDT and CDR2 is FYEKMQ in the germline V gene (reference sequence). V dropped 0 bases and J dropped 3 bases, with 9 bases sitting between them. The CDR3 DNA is TGTGCCAGCAGCTTAGGCCCTGTCCTCTACGAGCAGTACTTC. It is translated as CASSLGPVLYEQYF. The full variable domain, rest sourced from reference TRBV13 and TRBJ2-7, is AAGVIQSPRHLIKEKRETATLKCYPIPRHDTVYWYQQGPGQDPQFLISFYEKMQSDKGSIPDRFSAQQFSDYHSELNMSSLELGDSALYFCASSLGPVLYEQYFGPGTRLTVT.

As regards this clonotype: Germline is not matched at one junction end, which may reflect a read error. The CDR3 DNA sequence: TGTGCCAGCGGTGAGGCAGCTGACTTCTCTGGGGCCAGCGTCCTGACTTTC. Translation: CASGEAADFSGASVLTF. The chain has TRBV28 and TRBJ2-6; perhaps TRBD1 as D (5 bases). Germline CDR1 reads MDHEN; CDR2 reads SYDVKM. The CDR3 is made up of 17 amino acids.

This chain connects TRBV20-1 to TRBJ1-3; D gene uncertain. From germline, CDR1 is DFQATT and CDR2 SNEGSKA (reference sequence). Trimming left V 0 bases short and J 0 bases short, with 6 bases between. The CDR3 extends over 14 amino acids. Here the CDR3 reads CSARDMLSGNTIYF. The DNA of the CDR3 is TGCAGTGCTAGAGATATGCTCTCTGGAAACACCATATATTTT.

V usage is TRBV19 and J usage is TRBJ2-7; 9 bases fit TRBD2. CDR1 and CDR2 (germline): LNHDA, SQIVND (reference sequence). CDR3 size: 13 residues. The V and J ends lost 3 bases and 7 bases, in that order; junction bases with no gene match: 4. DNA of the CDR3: TGTGCCAGTAGTATGGTTCTAGCGGGGGAGCAGTACTTC. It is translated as CASSMVLAGEQYF.

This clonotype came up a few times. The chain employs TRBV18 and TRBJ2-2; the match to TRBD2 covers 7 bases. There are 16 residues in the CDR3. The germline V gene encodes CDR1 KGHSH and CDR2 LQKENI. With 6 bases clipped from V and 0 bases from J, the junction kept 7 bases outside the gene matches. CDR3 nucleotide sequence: TGTGCCAGCTCGTCCTCGGGAGGCTCGAACACCGGGGAGCTGTTTTTT. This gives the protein CASSSSGGSNTGELFF.

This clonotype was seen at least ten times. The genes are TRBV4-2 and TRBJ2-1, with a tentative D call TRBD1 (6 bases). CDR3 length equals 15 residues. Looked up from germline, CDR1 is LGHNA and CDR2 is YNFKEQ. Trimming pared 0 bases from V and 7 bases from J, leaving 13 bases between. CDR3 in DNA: TGTGCCAGCAGCCAAGAGGCGTCAGGGGCGAATGAGCAGTTCTTC. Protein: CASSQEASGANEQFF.